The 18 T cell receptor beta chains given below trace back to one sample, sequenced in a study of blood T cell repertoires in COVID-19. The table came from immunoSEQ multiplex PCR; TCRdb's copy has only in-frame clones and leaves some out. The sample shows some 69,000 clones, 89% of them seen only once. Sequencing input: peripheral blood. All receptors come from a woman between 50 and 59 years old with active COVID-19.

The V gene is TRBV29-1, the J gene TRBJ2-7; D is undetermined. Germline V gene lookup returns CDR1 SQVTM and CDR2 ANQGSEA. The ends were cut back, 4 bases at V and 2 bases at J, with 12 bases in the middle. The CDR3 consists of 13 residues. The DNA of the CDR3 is TGCAGCGTTGGGAAGAATGGAGCCTACGAGCAGTACTTC. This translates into CSVGKNGAYEQYF.

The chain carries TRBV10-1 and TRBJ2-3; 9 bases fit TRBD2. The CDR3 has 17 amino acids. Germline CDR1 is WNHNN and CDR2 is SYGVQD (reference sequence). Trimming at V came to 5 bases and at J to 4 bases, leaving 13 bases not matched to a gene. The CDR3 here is CASSSGNSGRGSDTQYF. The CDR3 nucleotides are TGCGCCAGCAGTTCGGGGAATAGCGGGAGAGGGTCAGATACGCAGTATTTT.

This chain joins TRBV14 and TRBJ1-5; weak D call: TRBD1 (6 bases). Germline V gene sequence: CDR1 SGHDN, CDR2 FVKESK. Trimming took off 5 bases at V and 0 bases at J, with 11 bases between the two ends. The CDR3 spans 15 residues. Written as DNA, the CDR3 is TGTGCCAGCAGCACCCAACAGGGTAGCAATCAGCCCCAGCATTTT. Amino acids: CASSTQQGSNQPQHF.

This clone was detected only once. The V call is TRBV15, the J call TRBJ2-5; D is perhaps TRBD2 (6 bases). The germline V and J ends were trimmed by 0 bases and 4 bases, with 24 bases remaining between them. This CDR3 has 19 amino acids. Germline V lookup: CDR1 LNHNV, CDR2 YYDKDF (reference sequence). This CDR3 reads CATSRDVIKASPGRETQYF. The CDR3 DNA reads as TGTGCCACCAGCAGAGATGTGATTAAAGCGTCTCCCGGGAGAGAGACCCAGTACTTC.

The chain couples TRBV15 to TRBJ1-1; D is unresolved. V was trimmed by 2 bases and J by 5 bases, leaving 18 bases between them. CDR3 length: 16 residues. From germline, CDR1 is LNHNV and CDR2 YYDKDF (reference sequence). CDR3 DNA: TGTGCCACCAGCAGATCCTCGACCCTCCTGGAGACTGAAGCTTTCTTT. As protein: CATSRSSTLLETEAFF.

The CDR3 loop is CASRSSRNYGYTF. The CDR3 region has the DNA TGTGCAAGTCGCTCTTCTCGGAACTATGGCTACACCTTC. J is TRBJ1-2 and V is TRBV12-2. TRBV12-2 counts as a pseudogene. The CDR3 is made up of 13 amino acids.

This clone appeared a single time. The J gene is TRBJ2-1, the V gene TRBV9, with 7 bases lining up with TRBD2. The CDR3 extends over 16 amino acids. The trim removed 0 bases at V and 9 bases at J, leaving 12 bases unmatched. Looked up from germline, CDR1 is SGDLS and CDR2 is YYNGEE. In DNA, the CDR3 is TGTGCCAGCAGCGTAGGGTCTCGCGGGGGATCGGGTGAGCAGTTCTTC. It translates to CASSVGSRGGSGEQFF.

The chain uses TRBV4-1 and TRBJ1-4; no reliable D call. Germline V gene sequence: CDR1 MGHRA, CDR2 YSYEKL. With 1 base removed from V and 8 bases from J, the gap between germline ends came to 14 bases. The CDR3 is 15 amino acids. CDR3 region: CASSQADSGGEKLFF. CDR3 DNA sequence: TGCGCCAGCAGCCAAGCGGATAGTGGAGGGGAAAAACTGTTTTTT.

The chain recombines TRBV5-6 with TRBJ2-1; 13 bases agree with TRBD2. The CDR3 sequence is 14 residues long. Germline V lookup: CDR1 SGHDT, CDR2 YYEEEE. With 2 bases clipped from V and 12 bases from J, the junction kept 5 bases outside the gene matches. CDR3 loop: CASSFSGTSGTQFF. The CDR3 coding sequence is TGTGCCAGCAGCTTCTCAGGGACTAGCGGGACGCAGTTCTTC.

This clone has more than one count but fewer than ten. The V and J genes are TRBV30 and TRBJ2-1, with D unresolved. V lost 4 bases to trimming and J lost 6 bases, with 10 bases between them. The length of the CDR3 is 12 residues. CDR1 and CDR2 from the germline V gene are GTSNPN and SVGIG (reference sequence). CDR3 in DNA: TGTGCCTGGAAAGACATCTCCAATGAGCAGTTCTTC. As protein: CAWKDISNEQFF.

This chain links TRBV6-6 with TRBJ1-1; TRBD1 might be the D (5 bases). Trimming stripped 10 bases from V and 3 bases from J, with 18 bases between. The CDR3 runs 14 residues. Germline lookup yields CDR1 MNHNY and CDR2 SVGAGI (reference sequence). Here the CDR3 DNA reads TGTGCCACCGAGCCGACCAGGGTGGACACTGAAGCTTTCTTT. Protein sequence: CATEPTRVDTEAFF.

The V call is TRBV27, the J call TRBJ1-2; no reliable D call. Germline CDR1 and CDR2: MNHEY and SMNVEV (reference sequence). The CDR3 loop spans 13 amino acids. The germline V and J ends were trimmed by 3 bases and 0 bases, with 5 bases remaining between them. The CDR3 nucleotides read TGTGCCAGCAGTTTTCGCGCTAACTATGGCTACACCTTC. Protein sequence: CASSFRANYGYTF.

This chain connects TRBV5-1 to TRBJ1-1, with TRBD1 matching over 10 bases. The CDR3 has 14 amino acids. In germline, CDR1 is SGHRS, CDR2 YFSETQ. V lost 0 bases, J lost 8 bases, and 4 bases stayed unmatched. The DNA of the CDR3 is TGCGCCAGCAGCTTGGGACAGGGGGCCTCGGAAGCTTTCTTT. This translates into CASSLGQGASEAFF.

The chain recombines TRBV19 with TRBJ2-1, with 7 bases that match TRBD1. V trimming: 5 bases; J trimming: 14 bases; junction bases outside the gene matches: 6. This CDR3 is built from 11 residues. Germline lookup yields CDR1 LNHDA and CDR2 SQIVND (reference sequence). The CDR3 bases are TGTGCCAGTAGTCCAGACAGGGTCAAGTTCTTC. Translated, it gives CASSPDRVKFF.

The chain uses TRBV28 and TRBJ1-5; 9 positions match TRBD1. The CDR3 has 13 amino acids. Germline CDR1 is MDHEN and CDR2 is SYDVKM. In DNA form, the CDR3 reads TGTACTGTGGGGACAGGGCCCAGGGGACCCCAGCATTTT. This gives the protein CTVGTGPRGPQHF.

Written as DNA, the CDR3 is TGTGCCAGCAGCCCTCGACTAGCGACGAACACCGGGGAGCTGTTTTTT. This codes for CASSPRLATNTGELFF. The rearrangement uses TRBV9 and TRBJ2-2; 8 nucleotides match TRBD2. Per germline, CDR1 SGDLS and CDR2 YYNGEE. V shed 4 bases, J shed 0 bases, and the junction held 5 bases outside the gene matches. The length of the CDR3 is 16 residues.

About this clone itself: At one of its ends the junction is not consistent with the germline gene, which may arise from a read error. The CDR3 DNA sequence: TGCGCCAGCAGCTTTAGCGGGAGGTCCCACTTC. This sequence encodes CASSFSGRSHF. This chain joins TRBV5-1 and TRBJ2-5; 10 nucleotides line up with TRBD2. This CDR3 region has 11 residues. Germline V CDR1 and CDR2: SGHRS, YFSETQ.

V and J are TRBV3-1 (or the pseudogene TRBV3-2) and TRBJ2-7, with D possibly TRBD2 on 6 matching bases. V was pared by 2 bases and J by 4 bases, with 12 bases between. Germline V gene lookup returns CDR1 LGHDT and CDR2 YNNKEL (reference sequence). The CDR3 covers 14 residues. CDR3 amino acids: CASSQKPGRYEQYF. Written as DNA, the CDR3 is TGTGCCAGCAGCCAAAAACCGGGGAGGTACGAGCAGTACTTC.